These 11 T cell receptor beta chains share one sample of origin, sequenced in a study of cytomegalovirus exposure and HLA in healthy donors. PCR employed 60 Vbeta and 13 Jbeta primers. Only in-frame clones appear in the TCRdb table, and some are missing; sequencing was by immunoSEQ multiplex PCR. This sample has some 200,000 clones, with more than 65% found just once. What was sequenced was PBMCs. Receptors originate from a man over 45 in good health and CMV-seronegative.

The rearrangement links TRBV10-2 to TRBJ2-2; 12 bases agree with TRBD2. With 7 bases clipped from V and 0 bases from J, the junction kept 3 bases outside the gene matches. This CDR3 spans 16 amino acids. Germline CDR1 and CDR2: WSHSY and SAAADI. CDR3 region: CASTLAGGSNTGELFF. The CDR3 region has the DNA TGCGCCAGCACCCTAGCGGGAGGGTCGAACACCGGGGAGCTGTTTTTT.

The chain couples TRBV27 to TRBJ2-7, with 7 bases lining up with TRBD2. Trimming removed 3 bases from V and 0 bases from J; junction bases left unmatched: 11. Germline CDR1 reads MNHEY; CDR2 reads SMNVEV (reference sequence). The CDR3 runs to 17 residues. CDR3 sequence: CASSFRGREQISYEQYF. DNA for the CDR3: TGTGCCAGCAGTTTCCGGGGGAGGGAACAAATCTCCTACGAGCAGTACTTC.

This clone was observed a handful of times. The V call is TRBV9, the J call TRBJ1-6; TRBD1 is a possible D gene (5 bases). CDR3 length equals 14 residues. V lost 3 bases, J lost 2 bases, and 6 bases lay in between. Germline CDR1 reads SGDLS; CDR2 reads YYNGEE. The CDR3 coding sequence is TGTGCCAGCAGCGCGGACACCTATAATTCACCCCTCCACTTT. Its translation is CASSADTYNSPLHF.

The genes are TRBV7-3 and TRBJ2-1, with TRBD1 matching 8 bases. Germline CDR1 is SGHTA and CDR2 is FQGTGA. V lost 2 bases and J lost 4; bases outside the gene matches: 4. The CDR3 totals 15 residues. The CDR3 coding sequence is TGTGCCAGCAGCTTAGTGACAGGGGAATACAATGAGCAGTTCTTC. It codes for CASSLVTGEYNEQFF.

Written as DNA, the CDR3 is TGTGCCAGCAGCGTAGCCCCTAGCACCGGGGAGCTGTTTTTT. It translates to CASSVAPSTGELFF. The rearrangement uses TRBV9 and TRBJ2-2; D is unclear. CDR1 and CDR2 from the germline V gene are SGDLS and YYNGEE. V lost 0 bases and J lost 4, with 7 bases in between. The CDR3 is made up of 14 amino acids.

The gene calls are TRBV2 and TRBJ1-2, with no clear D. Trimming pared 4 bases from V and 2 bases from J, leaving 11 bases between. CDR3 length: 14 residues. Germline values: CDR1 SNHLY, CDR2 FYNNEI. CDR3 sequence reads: CASSGRRENYGYTF. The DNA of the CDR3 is TGTGCCAGCAGTGGTAGACGGGAAAACTATGGCTACACCTTC.

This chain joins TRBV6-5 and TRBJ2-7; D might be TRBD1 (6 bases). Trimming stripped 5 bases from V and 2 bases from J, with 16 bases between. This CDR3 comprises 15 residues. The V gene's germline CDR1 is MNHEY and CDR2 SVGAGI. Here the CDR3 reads CASSSDRKPPYEQYF. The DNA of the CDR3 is TGTGCCAGCAGTAGCGACAGGAAGCCCCCCTACGAGCAGTACTTC.

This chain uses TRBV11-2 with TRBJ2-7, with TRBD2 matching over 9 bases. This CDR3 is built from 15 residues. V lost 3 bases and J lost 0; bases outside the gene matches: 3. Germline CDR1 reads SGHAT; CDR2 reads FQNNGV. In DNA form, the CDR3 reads TGTGCCAGCAGCTTCCTTAGCGGGAGCTCCTACGAGCAGTACTTC. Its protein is CASSFLSGSSYEQYF.

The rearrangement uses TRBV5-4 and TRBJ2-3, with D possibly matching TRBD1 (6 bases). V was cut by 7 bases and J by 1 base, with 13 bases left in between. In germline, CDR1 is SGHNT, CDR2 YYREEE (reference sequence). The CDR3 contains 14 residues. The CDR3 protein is CASGRDTRTDTQYF. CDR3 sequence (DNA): TGTGCCAGCGGCCGGGACACCCGCACAGATACGCAGTATTTT.

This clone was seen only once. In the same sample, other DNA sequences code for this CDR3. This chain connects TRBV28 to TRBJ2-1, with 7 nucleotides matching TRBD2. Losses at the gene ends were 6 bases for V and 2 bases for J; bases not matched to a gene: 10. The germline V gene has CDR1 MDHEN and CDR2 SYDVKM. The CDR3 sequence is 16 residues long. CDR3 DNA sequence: TGTGCCAGCAGCTTAAGTCGTGGGAGGGCCTACAATGAGCAGTTCTTC. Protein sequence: CASSLSRGRAYNEQFF.

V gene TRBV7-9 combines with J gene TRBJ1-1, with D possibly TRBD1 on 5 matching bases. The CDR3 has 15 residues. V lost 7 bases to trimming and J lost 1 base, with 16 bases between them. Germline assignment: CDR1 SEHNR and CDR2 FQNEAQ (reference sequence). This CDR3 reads CASTYPGGRNTEAFF. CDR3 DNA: TGTGCCAGCACCTATCCTGGGGGGAGGAACACTGAAGCTTTCTTT.